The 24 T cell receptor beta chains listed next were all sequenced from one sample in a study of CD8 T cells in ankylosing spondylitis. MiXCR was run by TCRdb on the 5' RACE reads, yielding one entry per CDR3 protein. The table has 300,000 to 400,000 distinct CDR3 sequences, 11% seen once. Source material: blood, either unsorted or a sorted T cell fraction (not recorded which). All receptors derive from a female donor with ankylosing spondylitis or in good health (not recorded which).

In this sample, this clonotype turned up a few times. The CDR3 region is CASSESGGDQPQHF. The CDR3, as DNA: TGTGCCAGCAGTGAATCAGGGGGCGATCAGCCCCAGCATTTT. The rearrangement links TRBV6-1 to TRBJ1-5, with 8 bases that match TRBD1. V dropped 2 bases and J dropped 5; count of bases not matched to a gene: 2. This CDR3 contains 14 residues. The germline V gene has CDR1 MNHNS and CDR2 SASEGT.

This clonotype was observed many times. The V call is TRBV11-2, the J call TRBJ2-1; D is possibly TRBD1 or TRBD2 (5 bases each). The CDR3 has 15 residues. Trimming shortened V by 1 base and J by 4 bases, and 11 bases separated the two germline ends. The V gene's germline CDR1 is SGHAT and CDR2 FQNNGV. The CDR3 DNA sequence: TGTGCCAGCAGCTTAGGGGGGTGGTCTTACAATGAGCAGTTCTTC. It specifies CASSLGGWSYNEQFF.

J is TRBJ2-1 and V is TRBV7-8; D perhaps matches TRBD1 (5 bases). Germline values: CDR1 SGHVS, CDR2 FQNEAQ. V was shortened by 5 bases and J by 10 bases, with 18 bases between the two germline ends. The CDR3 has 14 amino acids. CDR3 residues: CASSEEWWGGEQFF. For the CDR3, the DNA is TGTGCCAGCAGCGAAGAGTGGTGGGGCGGCGAGCAGTTCTTC. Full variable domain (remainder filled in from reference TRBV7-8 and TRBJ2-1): GAGVSQSPRYKVAKRGQDVALRCDPISGHVSLFWYQQALGQGPEFLTYFQNEAQLDKSGLPSDRFFAERPEGSVSTLKIQRTQQEDSAVYLCASSEEWWGGEQFFGPGTRLTVL.

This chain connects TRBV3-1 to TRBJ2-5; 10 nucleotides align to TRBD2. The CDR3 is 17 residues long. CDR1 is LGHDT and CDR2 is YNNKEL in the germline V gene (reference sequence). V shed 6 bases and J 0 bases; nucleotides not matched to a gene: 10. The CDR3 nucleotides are TGTGCCAGCAGGTTGACTAGCGGGCCCGCAAACCAAGAGACCCAGTACTTC. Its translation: CASRLTSGPANQETQYF.

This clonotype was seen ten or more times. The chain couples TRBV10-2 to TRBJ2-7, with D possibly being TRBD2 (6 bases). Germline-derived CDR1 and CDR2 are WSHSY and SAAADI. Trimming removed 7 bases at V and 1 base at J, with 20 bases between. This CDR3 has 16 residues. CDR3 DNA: TGCGCCAGCATGGGTTCCGCCGGGGGTACGTCCTACGAGCAGTACTTC. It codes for CASMGSAGGTSYEQYF.

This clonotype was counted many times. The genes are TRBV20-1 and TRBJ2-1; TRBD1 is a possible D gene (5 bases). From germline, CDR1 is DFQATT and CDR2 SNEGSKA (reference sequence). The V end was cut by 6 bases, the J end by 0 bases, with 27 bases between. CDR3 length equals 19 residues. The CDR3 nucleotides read TGCAGTGCCCTCCCCGGACACCGCCGCGGTCTGAGCTCCTACAATGAGCAGTTCTTC. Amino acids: CSALPGHRRGLSSYNEQFF.

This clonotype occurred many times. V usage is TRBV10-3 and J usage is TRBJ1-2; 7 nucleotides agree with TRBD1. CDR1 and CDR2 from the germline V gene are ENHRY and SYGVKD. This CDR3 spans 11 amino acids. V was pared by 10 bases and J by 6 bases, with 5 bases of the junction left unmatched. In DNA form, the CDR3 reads TGTGCCAGCCAGACAGGGAATGGCTACACCTTC. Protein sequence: CASQTGNGYTF.

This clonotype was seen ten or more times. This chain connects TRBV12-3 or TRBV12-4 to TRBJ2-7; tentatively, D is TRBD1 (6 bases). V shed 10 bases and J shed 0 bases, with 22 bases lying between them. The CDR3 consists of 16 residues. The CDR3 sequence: CATVDRNFTSSYEQYF. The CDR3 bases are TGTGCCACCGTGGACAGAAACTTTACTAGCTCCTACGAGCAGTACTTC.

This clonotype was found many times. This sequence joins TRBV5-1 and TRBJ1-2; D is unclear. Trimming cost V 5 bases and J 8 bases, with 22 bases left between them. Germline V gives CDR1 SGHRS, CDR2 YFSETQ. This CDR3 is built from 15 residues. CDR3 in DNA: TGCGCCAGCAGTGGTTCGGATAGGAGGAGTTGGGGCTACACCTTC. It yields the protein CASSGSDRRSWGYTF.

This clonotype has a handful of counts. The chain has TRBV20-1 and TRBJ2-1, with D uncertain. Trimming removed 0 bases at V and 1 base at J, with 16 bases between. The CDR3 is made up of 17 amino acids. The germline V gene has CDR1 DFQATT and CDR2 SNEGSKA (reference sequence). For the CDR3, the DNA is TGCAGTGCTAGAGACCCACCTAGGGTTTCGTCCTACAATGAGCAGTTCTTC. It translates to CSARDPPRVSSYNEQFF.

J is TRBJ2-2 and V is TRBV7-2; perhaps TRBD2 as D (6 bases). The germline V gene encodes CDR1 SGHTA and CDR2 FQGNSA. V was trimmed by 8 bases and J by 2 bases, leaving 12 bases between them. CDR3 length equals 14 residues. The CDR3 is CASGGTTNTGELFF. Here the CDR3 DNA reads TGTGCCAGCGGGGGGACCACAAACACCGGGGAGCTGTTTTTT.

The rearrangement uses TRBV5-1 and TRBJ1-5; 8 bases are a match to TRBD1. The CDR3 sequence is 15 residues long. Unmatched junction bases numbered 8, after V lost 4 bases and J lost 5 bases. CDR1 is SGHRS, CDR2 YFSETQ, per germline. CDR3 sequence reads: CASSGMPGGDQPQHF. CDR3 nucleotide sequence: TGCGCCAGCAGCGGAATGCCAGGGGGCGATCAGCCCCAGCATTTT.

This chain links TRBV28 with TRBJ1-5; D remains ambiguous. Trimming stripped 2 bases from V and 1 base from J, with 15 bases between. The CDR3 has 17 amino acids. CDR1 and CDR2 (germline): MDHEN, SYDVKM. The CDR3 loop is CASSLAQTWKSNQPQHF. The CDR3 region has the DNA TGTGCCAGCAGTTTAGCCCAGACCTGGAAGAGCAATCAGCCCCAGCATTTT.

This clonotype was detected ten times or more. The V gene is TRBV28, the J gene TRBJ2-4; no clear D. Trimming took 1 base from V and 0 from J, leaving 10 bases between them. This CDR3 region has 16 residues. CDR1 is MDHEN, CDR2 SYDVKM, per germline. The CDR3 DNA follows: TGTGCCAGCAGTTTATCCCCAGCGCTAGCCAAAAACATTCAGTACTTC. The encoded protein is CASSLSPALAKNIQYF. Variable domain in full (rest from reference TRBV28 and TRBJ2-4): DVKVTQSSRYLVKRTGEKVFLECVQDMDHENMFWYRQDPGLGLRLIYFSYDVKMKEKGDIPEGYSVSREKKERFSLILESASTNQTSMYLCASSLSPALAKNIQYFGAGTRLSVL.

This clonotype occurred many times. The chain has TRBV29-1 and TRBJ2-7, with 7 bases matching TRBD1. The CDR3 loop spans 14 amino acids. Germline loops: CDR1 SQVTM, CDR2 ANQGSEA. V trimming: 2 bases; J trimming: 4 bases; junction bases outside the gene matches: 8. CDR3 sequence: CSVESLGGRYEQYF. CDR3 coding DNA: TGCAGCGTTGAATCTTTAGGGGGCAGGTACGAGCAGTACTTC.

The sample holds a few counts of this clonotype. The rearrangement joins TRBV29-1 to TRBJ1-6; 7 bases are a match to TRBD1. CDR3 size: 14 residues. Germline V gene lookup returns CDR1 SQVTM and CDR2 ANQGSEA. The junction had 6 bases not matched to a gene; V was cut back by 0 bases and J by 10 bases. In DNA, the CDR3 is TGCAGCGTTGAAGAACCCAGGGGGGAATCACCCCTCCACTTT. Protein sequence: CSVEEPRGESPLHF.

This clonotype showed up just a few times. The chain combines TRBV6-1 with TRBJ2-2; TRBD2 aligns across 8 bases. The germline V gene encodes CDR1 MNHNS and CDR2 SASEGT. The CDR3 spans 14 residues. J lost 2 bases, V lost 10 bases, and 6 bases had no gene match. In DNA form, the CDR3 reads TGTGCCATGCTTCGGACTAGCAACACCGGGGAGCTGTTTTTT. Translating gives CAMLRTSNTGELFF.

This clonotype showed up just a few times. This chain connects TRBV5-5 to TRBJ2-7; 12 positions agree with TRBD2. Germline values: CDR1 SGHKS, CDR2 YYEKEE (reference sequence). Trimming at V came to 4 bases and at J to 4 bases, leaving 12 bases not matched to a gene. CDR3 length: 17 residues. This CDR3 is CASSLTLAGGLTYEQYF. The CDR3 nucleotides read TGTGCCAGCAGCCTGACGCTAGCGGGAGGGCTCACTTACGAGCAGTACTTC.

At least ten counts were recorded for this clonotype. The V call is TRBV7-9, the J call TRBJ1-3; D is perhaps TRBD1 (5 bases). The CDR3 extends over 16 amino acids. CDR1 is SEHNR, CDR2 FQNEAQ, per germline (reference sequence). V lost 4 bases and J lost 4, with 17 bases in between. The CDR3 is CASSSTSGTHGNTIYF. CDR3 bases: TGTGCCAGCAGCTCAACTTCCGGGACCCACGGAAACACCATATATTTT.

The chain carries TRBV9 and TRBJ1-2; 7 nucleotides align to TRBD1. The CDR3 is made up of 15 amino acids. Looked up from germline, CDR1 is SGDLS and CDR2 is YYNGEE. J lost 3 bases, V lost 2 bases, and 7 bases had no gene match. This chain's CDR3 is CASSVREGAHYGYTF. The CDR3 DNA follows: TGTGCCAGCAGCGTTCGGGAGGGGGCTCACTATGGCTACACCTTC.

The CDR3 protein is CASSKGAAQPQHF. CDR3 in DNA: TGTGCCAGCAGCAAGGGGGCCGCTCAGCCCCAGCATTTT. This chain links TRBV7-6 with TRBJ1-5; 7 nucleotides line up with TRBD1. Trimming took 5 bases from V and 6 from J; bases not matched to a gene: 4. CDR1 is SGHVS, CDR2 FNYEAQ, per germline. CDR3 length equals 13 residues.

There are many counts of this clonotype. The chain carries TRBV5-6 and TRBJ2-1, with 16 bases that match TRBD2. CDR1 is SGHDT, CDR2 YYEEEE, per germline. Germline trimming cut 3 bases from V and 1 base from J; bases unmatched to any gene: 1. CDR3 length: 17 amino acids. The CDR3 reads CASSWGLAGGSYNEQFF. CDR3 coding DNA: TGTGCCAGCAGCTGGGGACTAGCGGGAGGGTCCTACAATGAGCAGTTCTTC.

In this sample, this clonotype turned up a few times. CDR3 amino acids: CASSYDSGGEQYF. The CDR3 coding sequence is TGTGCCAGCAGCTACGACAGCGGGGGTGAGCAGTACTTC. V is TRBV5-6 and J is TRBJ2-7, with 8 bases that match TRBD2. Germline CDR1 SGHDT, CDR2 YYEEEE. Losses at the gene ends were 3 bases for V and 7 bases for J; bases not matched to a gene: 6. The CDR3 loop spans 13 amino acids. Drawing the rest from reference TRBV5-6 and TRBJ2-7, the complete variable domain is DAGVTQSPTHLIKTRGQQVTLRCSPKSGHDTVSWYQQALGQGPQFIFQYYEEEERQRGNFPDRFSGHQFPNYSSELNVNALLLGDSALYLCASSYDSGGEQYFGPGTRLTVT.

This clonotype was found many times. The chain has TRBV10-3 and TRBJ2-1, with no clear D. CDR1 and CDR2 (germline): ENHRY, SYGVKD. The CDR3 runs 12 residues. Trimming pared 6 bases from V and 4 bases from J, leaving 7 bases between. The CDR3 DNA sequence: TGTGCCATCAGGCATGGGTACAATGAGCAGTTCTTC. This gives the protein CAIRHGYNEQFF.